This T cell receptor (beta chain) was recorded in a study of OX40 agonist ivuxolimab in advanced cancers. Across the whole study: Hepatocellular carcinoma, melanoma, renal cell or head and neck cancer was diagnosed in the dose-escalation patients. The eligibility criteria allowed prior anti-PD-1, anti-PD-L1 or anti-CTLA-4 therapy, and about 40% had some. The study's findings and limits: Several nonresponders also turned out to have low normalized T-cell clonal expansion. Clonal expansion by week 6 occurred in CD4+ and CD8+ blood T cells (at 0.1 to 3.0 mg/kg).

As to this clone: Its antigen remains unidentified.

The germline CDR1 and CDR2 sequences are MNHEY and SVGAGI. The CDR3 contains 14 residues. V was trimmed by 3 bases and J by 4 bases, leaving 12 bases between them. Using immunoSEQ multiplex PCR, the repertoire was profiled, and TCRdb retains in-frame clones only, with some absent. This sample has about 59,000 clones, with 87% found just once. The chain joins TRBV6-5 to TRBJ1-1; weak D call: TRBD1 (6 bases). The sample was CD4+ or CD8+ T cells sorted from blood, taken in a trial of the OX40 agonist ivuxolimab. The origin of this receptor is an adult with an advanced solid tumor such as melanoma, head and neck, liver or kidney cancer. The CDR3 DNA follows: TGTGCCAGCAGTTATCGCGGGGGGGCCACTGAAGCTTTCTTT. It yields the protein CASSYRGGATEAFF.